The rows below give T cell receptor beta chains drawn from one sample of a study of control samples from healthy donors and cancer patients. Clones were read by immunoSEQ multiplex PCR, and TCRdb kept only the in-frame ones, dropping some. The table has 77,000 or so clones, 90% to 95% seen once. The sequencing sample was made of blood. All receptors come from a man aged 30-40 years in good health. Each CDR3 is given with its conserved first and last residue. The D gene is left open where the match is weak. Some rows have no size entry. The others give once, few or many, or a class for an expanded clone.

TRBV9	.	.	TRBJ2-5	TGTGCCAGCAGCCTCCGGCTAGTGGAGACCCAGTACTTC	CASSLRLVETQYF
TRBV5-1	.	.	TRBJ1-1	TGCGCCAGTCCCAGGGAGGGGTCCCCTCCGGCCACTGAAGCTTTCTTT	CASPREGSPPATEAFF
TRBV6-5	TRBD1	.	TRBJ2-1	TGTGCCAGCAGTTACGGTCTAGGACAGGGCTACAATGAGCAGTTCTTC	CASSYGLGQGYNEQFF
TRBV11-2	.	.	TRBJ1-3	TGTGCCAGCAGCCGAGAGATCTCTGGAAACACCATATATTTT	CASSREISGNTIYF
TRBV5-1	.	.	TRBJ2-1	TGCGCCAGCAGCTTGGGACAGGTCGACAATGAGCAGTTCTTC	CASSLGQVDNEQFF
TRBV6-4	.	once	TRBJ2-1	TGTGCCAGCAGTATTCCTCTCCTGCGGGAAAACAATGAGCAGTTCTTC	CASSIPLLRENNEQFF
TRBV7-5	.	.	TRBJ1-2	TGTGCCAGAAGCTTATTACCGGTCGGGACACCAACTAACTATGGCTACACCTTC	CARSLLPVGTPTNYGYTF
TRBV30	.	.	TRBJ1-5	TGTGCCTGGAGTCGAGGAGGGGGGGCTGATCAGCCCCAGCATTTT	CAWSRGGGADQPQHF
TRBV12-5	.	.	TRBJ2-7	TGTGCTAGTGGTTTGGTACGAGGAGAACCCTACGAGCAGTACTTC	CASGLVRGEPYEQYF
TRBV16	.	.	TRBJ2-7	TGTGCCAGCAGCCAAAGTTTCAAGGTAACGGGGAAGGAAGGTTCCTTC	CASSQSFKVTGKEGSF
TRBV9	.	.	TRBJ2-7	TGTGCCAGCAGCATCGATTCCGGGGCCGGGTATGAGCAGTACTTC	CASSIDSGAGYEQYF
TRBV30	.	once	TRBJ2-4	TGTGCCTGGAGTCCTTGGGGAGCCAAAAACATTCAGTACTTC	CAWSPWGAKNIQYF